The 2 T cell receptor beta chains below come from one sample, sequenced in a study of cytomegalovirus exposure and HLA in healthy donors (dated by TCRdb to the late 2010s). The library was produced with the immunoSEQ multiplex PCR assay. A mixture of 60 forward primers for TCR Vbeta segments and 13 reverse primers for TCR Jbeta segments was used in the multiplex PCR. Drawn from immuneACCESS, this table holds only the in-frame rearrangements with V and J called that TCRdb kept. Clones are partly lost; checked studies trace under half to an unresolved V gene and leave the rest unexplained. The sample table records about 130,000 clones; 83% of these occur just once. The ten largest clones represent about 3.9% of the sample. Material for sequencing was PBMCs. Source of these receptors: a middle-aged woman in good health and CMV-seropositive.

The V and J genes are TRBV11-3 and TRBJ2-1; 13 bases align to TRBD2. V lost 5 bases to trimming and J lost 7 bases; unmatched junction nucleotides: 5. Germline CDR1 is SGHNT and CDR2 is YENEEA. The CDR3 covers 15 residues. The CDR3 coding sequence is TGTGCCAGCAGCAAACTAGCGGGAGGGCAGAATGAGCAGTTCTTC. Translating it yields CASSKLAGGQNEQFF.

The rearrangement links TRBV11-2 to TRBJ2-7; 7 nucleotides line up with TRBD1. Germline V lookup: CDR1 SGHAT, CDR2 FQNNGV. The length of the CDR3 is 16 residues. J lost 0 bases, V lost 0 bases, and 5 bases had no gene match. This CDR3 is CASSLDEQGFSYEQYF. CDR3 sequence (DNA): TGTGCCAGCAGCTTAGATGAACAGGGGTTCTCCTACGAGCAGTACTTC.